These 14 T cell receptor beta chains were all obtained from the same sample, sequenced in a study of blood T cell repertoires in COVID-19. Assay: immunoSEQ multiplex PCR; the TCRdb copy retains only in-frame clones and omits some. This table holds roughly 360,000 clones, 83% found once. Material: PBMCs or T cells enriched from blood (not recorded which). The receptor source for this set is a woman aged 50 to 65 who had recovered from COVID-19.

J is TRBJ2-3 and V is TRBV30; D perhaps matches TRBD2 (6 bases). Deletions cut 0 bases from V and 1 base from J, with 8 bases between. The CDR3 extends over 14 amino acids. From germline, CDR1 is GTSNPN and CDR2 SVGIG (reference sequence). The CDR3 nucleotides read TGTGCCTGGAGTGTAGCTAGCGGCACAGATACGCAGTATTTT. It is translated as CAWSVASGTDTQYF.

The rearrangement links TRBV19 to TRBJ2-7; 7 bases align to TRBD1. Germline loops: CDR1 LNHDA, CDR2 SQIVND (reference sequence). The CDR3 consists of 16 residues. V gave up 3 bases and J gave up 2 bases; unmatched junction bases: 10. The CDR3 DNA reads as TGTGCCAGTAGTATCGGATCGACAGGGATACCCTACGAGCAGTACTTC. This gives the protein CASSIGSTGIPYEQYF.

This clone was detected only a few times. CDR3 DNA sequence: TGTGCCAGCAGCCAACAATCTACAGGGGCCTATGGCTACACCTTC. Translation gives CASSQQSTGAYGYTF. The rearrangement joins TRBV14 to TRBJ1-2; 7 positions agree with TRBD1. Germline V lookup: CDR1 SGHDN, CDR2 FVKESK. The J segment lost 4 bases and the V segment lost 2 bases, leaving 7 bases of the junction unmatched. The CDR3 contains 15 residues.

The chain is built from TRBV9 and TRBJ2-3; D not resolved. The germline CDR1 and CDR2 sequences are SGDLS and YYNGEE. Trimming stripped 0 bases from V and 5 bases from J, with 7 bases between. The CDR3 totals 13 residues. This chain's CDR3 is CASSVDRVDTQYF. The CDR3 DNA sequence: TGTGCCAGCAGCGTAGATCGGGTAGATACGCAGTATTTT.

Here the CDR3 DNA reads TGTGCCATGGGCGAGGGAGATACGCAGTATTTT. It specifies CAMGEGDTQYF. The chain joins TRBV10-3 to TRBJ2-3; a possible D gene is TRBD2 (5 bases). The CDR3 loop spans 11 amino acids. The germline gives CDR1 ENHRY, CDR2 SYGVKD. V was cut by 9 bases and J by 5 bases, with 9 bases left in between.

This clone was detected only a few times. The chain links TRBV19 to TRBJ2-5; a possible D gene is TRBD2 (5 bases). This CDR3 has 14 amino acids. Germline V CDR1 and CDR2: LNHDA, SQIVND (reference sequence). V lost 2 bases to trimming and J lost 0 bases, with 7 bases between them. The CDR3 spells CASSIRGNQETQYF. CDR3 bases: TGTGCCAGTAGTATACGAGGGAACCAAGAGACCCAGTACTTC.

The chain carries TRBV7-9 and TRBJ2-3, with 12 nucleotides matching TRBD2. The CDR3 sequence is 16 residues long. CDR1 is SEHNR, CDR2 FQNEAQ, per germline (reference sequence). V lost 5 bases to trimming and J lost 4 bases; unmatched junction nucleotides: 7. Written as DNA, the CDR3 is TGTGCCAGCAGCCCCTGGGGGACTAGCGGGCCAGATACGCAGTATTTT. Its protein is CASSPWGTSGPDTQYF.

This clone was seen only once. The V gene is TRBV19, the J gene TRBJ1-1, with D maybe TRBD1 (5 bases). CDR1 is LNHDA, CDR2 SQIVND, per germline (reference sequence). V lost 10 bases, J lost 1 base, and 13 bases lay in between. The CDR3 has 13 residues. The CDR3 DNA reads as TGTGCCACATCCCCTGGGGCGAACACTGAAGCTTTCTTT. It encodes CATSPGANTEAFF.

The CDR3 reads CSASGTPQLNTEAFF. The DNA for the CDR3 is TGCAGCGCCTCCGGGACACCACAATTGAACACTGAAGCTTTCTTT. The chain joins TRBV29-1 to TRBJ1-1, with D possibly being TRBD1 (6 bases). Germline-derived CDR1 and CDR2 are SQVTM and ANQGSEA. The CDR3 is made up of 15 amino acids. With 7 bases removed from V and 0 bases from J, the gap between germline ends came to 18 bases.

V usage is TRBV6-1 and J usage is TRBJ1-2; the D is unclear. The V end was cut by 2 bases, the J end by 2 bases, with 6 bases between. CDR1 MNHNS and CDR2 SASEGT come from the germline V gene. The CDR3 spans 13 residues. The CDR3 region has the DNA TGTGCCAGCAGTGAATCCAGAAACTATGGCTACACCTTC. Translating it yields CASSESRNYGYTF.

This clone was observed many times. The rearrangement joins TRBV9 to TRBJ2-1, with 9 bases aligning to TRBD1. Losses at the gene ends were 2 bases for V and 7 bases for J; bases not matched to a gene: 10. CDR3 length: 16 amino acids. Germline assignment: CDR1 SGDLS and CDR2 YYNGEE. CDR3 protein: CASSVGLGQGINEQFF. CDR3 coding DNA: TGTGCCAGCAGCGTCGGCTTAGGACAGGGGATAAATGAGCAGTTCTTC.

V usage is TRBV7-9 and J usage is TRBJ2-1; D remains unclear. The germline gives CDR1 SEHNR, CDR2 FQNEAQ (reference sequence). The CDR3 extends over 13 amino acids. V shed 1 base and J shed 6 bases, with 7 bases lying between them. The CDR3 protein is CASSLVGSNEQFF. For the CDR3, the DNA is TGTGCCAGCAGCTTAGTGGGCAGCAATGAGCAGTTCTTC.

The chain carries TRBV5-1 and TRBJ2-7; unclear D gene. The CDR3 spans 13 residues. Germline-derived CDR1 and CDR2 are SGHRS and YFSETQ. The V gene lost 4 bases and the J gene lost 0 bases, with 8 bases spanning the gap. CDR3 in amino acids: CASSGSISYEQYF. The CDR3 DNA is TGCGCCAGCAGCGGCAGTATCTCCTACGAGCAGTACTTC. The full variable domain, with the rest looked up from reference TRBV5-1 and TRBJ2-7, is KAGVTQTPRYLIKTRGQQVTLSCSPISGHRSVSWYQQTPGQGLQFLFEYFSETQRNKGNFPGRFSGRQFSNSRSEMNVSTLELGDSALYLCASSGSISYEQYFGPGTRLTVT.

V usage is TRBV5-6 and J usage is TRBJ1-1; D might be TRBD1 (6 bases). The germline CDR1 and CDR2 sequences are SGHDT and YYEEEE. The V and J ends lost 1 base and 0 bases respectively, with 10 bases between them. The CDR3 is 15 amino acids. The CDR3 sequence: CASSLRQALNTEAFF. CDR3 coding DNA: TGTGCCAGCAGCTTGCGACAGGCCCTGAACACTGAAGCTTTCTTT.